These T cell receptor beta chains were read from a single sample in a study of shared clonotypes between healthy human individuals. Sequenced by immunoSEQ multiplex PCR; TCRdb stores in-frame clones only, minus some. This table has more than 2,000,000 clones, roughly 93% appearing once. The sample was naive CD4+ T cells from PBMCs. The source is a man between 18 and 29 years old in good health. Some clones in this sample may be carry-over from other donors' samples. Each CDR3 is given with its conserved first and last residue. A D gene is named only where the DNA matches it firmly. Not all rows give a size; the values are once, few, many and, for expanded clones, a class.

j_gene	abundance	d_gene	v_gene	CDR3aa	CDR3nt
TRBJ1-5	.	.	TRBV2	CASGLGAGNQPQHF	TGTGCCAGCGGCTTAGGCGCGGGCAATCAGCCCCAGCATTTT
TRBJ1-1	.	TRBD1	TRBV18	CARGTGRDVYAFF	TGTGCCAGGGGGACAGGGAGGGACGTTTACGCTTTCTTT
TRBJ2-5	.	TRBD1	TRBV11-3	CASSSTGLQYF	TGTGCCAGCAGCTCGACAGGGCTCCAGTACTTC
TRBJ1-1	.	.	TRBV2	CASSVTEPEAFF	TGTGCCAGCAGCGTAACAGAACCTGAAGCTTTCTTT
TRBJ1-3	once	TRBD1	TRBV30	CAWSPTFRGKTGNTIYF	TGTGCCTGGAGTCCAACATTCAGGGGGAAGACTGGAAACACCATATATTTT
TRBJ2-7	once	.	TRBV6-6	CASSFQGGLMEQYF	TGTGCCAGCAGCTTTCAGGGGGGCCTCATGGAGCAGTACTTC
TRBJ2-1	.	TRBD2	TRBV7-9	CASSLVLAGGNEQFF	TGTGCCAGCAGCTTAGTGCTAGCGGGAGGGAATGAGCAGTTCTTC
TRBJ2-3	.	TRBD1	TRBV29-1	CSVGRDRAPDTQYF	TGCAGCGTCGGACGGGACAGGGCTCCAGATACGCAGTATTTT
TRBJ2-1	.	.	TRBV28	CASSAAGASYNEQFF	TGTGCCAGCAGTGCAGCCGGGGCATCCTACAATGAGCAGTTCTTC
TRBJ2-7	once	.	TRBV5-1	CASSLGVTLGQDEQYF	TGCGCCAGCAGCTTGGGCGTGACACTTGGGCAAGACGAGCAGTACTTC
TRBJ2-6	.	.	TRBV29-1	CSVILHQPGAIMGANVLTF	TGCAGCGTTATCCTCCACCAGCCAGGCGCGATCATGGGGGCCAACGTCCTGACTTTC
TRBJ1-1	.	.	TRBV27	CASSLRQPNTEAFF	TGTGCCAGCAGTTTGCGTCAGCCGAACACTGAAGCTTTCTTT
TRBJ2-3	.	.	TRBV28	CASSYPGRITRSTDTQYF	TGTGCCAGCAGTTACCCGGGTAGGATTACCAGGTCCACAGATACGCAGTATTTT
TRBJ1-1	.	.	TRBV2	CASRKQGEAFF	TGTGCCAGCAGGAAACAGGGAGAAGCTTTCTTT
TRBJ2-7	.	.	TRBV7-9	CASSLEAIYYEQYF	TGTGCCAGCAGCTTAGAAGCTATTTACTACGAGCAGTACTTC
TRBJ1-2	few	.	TRBV9	CASSAFSGIDGYTF	TGTGCCAGCAGCGCCTTCTCAGGGATCGATGGCTACACCTTC
TRBJ2-3	.	TRBD2	TRBV19	CASSIDGRYTDTQYF	TGTGCCAGTAGTATCGACGGGAGGTACACAGATACGCAGTATTTT
TRBJ2-1	.	TRBD2	TRBV19	CASSIYSGGTISYNEQFF	TGTGCCAGTAGTATTTATTCGGGGGGGACAATCTCCTACAATGAGCAGTTCTTC
TRBJ2-1	.	TRBD2	TRBV7-3	CASSEQNSGLAGAEQFF	TGTGCCAGCAGCGAGCAAAACTCGGGACTAGCGGGGGCTGAGCAGTTCTTC
TRBJ2-4	.	.	TRBV4-1	CASSPRDQGGDIQYF	TGCGCCAGCAGCCCCAGGGACCAAGGGGGTGACATTCAGTACTTC
TRBJ2-1	.	TRBD1	TRBV4-1	CASSQIRTPGQGPFF	TGCGCCAGCAGCCAGATCCGAACACCGGGACAGGGTCCGTTCTTC
TRBJ1-6	.	.	TRBV7-2	CASSLEQGGSPLHF	TGTGCCAGCAGCTTAGAACAGGGCGGTTCACCCCTCCACTTT
TRBJ1-3	.	.	TRBV6-5	CASTSSGNTIYF	TGTGCCAGCACGAGCTCTGGAAACACCATATATTTT
TRBJ2-6	.	.	TRBV28	CASSPTVAGANVLTF	TGTGCCAGCAGCCCTACAGTGGCCGGGGCCAACGTCCTGACTTTC
TRBJ2-7	.	.	TRBV5-4	CASSLNGPYEQYF	TGTGCCAGCAGCTTGAATGGCCCCTACGAGCAGTACTTC
TRBJ2-4	.	.	TRBV5-1	CASSLSGLAKNIQYF	TGCGCCAGCAGCTTGTCAGGGTTAGCCAAAAACATTCAGTACTTC
TRBJ2-7	.	.	TRBV6-5	CASSPGLRRGGQYF	TGTGCCAGCAGCCCGGGGTTGAGGAGGGGTGGGCAGTACTTC
TRBJ2-7	.	TRBD1	TRBV29-1	CSVGTGERQYF	TGCAGCGTCGGGACAGGGGAGAGGCAGTACTTC
TRBJ1-1	once	.	TRBV9	CASSVDTRSEAFF	TGTGCCAGCAGCGTTGATACCCGGAGTGAAGCTTTCTTT
TRBJ2-7	.	.	TRBV5-1	CASSLTGLSGEQYF	TGCGCCAGCAGCTTGACAGGTCTTTCGGGCGAGCAGTACTTC
TRBJ2-5	.	.	TRBV10-1	CASSDRIQETQYF	TGCGCCAGCAGTGACAGAATCCAAGAGACCCAGTACTTC
TRBJ1-6	.	.	TRBV30	CAWSTFRGVDSPLHF	TGTGCCTGGAGTACCTTCAGAGGGGTGGATTCACCCCTCCACTTT
TRBJ2-7	.	TRBD2	TRBV4-3	CASSQDGAGGGSEQYF	TGCGCCAGCAGCCAAGATGGGGCGGGAGGAGGCTCGGAGCAGTACTTC
TRBJ1-2	.	TRBD1	TRBV5-1	CASSMTGNGRTGYTF	TGCGCCAGCAGCATGACAGGGAATGGTCGTACCGGCTACACCTTC
TRBJ2-1	.	.	TRBV29-1	CSVGGGYNEQFF	TGCAGCGTAGGAGGGGGTTACAATGAGCAGTTCTTC
TRBJ1-1	.	.	TRBV7-9	CASSITGQNTEAFF	TGTGCCAGCAGCATAACAGGGCAGAACACTGAAGCTTTCTTT